This T cell receptor (beta chain) came from a study of T cell repertoires in cytomegalovirus infection. This clonotype was seen at least ten times. What it binds is unknown. TCRdb re-derived calls from the reads in MiXCR, one entry per CDR3 protein. The sample shows around 310,000 distinct CDR3 sequences, 17% of them seen only once. The V and J ends lost 1 base and 7 bases, in that order; junction bases with no gene match: 10. The CDR3 totals 16 residues. Germline lookup yields CDR1 SGHTA and CDR2 FQGNSA. General study results and limits: The ex vivo response was dominated by HLA-C-restricted CMV-specific TCR beta clonotypes. Accumulated public TCR beta family frequency recognized individuals carrying CMV together with the relevant HLA.

The chain employs TRBV7-2 and TRBJ2-1, with TRBD2 matching 7 bases. The sample was PBMCs. This receptor was taken from a human donor in good health (CMV status not recorded). Some clones in this sample may be carry-over from other donors' samples. CDR3 amino acids: CASSLGRRGLGNEQFF. CDR3 sequence (DNA): TGTGCCAGCAGCTTAGGACGGCGGGGGTTGGGGAATGAGCAGTTCTTC.